Presented here are 15 T cell receptor beta chains from one specimen sequenced in a study of shared clonotypes between healthy human individuals. TCRdb keeps only in-frame clones here, not all; method: immunoSEQ multiplex PCR. The table includes about 1.5 million clones, roughly 97% detected once. The sequenced material came from naive CD4+ T cells sorted from blood. Regarding subset: CD45RA+ positively selected. The receptors come from a young man in good health.

The rearrangement links TRBV19 to TRBJ2-1, with TRBD2 matching over 8 bases. The CDR3 is 16 residues long. CDR1 and CDR2 from the germline V gene are LNHDA and SQIVND (reference sequence). V lost 5 bases to trimming and J lost 9 bases; unmatched junction nucleotides: 15. The CDR3 bases are TGTGCCAGTAGTTCTCAGGGACGGGGACTAGATAGTGAGCAGTTCTTC. It codes for CASSSQGRGLDSEQFF.

The chain links TRBV6-4 to TRBJ2-3; 10 positions match TRBD2. The CDR3 consists of 15 residues. Germline lookup yields CDR1 MRHNA and CDR2 SNTAGT. J gave up 3 bases and V 6 bases, and 6 bases lay outside the gene matches. DNA of the CDR3: TGTGCCAGCAGCCAACTAGCGGGAAGTACAGATACGCAGTATTTT. Its protein is CASSQLAGSTDTQYF.

The V and J genes are TRBV5-1 and TRBJ1-2; the D gene is possibly TRBD1 (6 bases). CDR1 is SGHRS, CDR2 YFSETQ, per germline. The CDR3 is made up of 14 amino acids. The V end was cut by 3 bases, the J end by 4 bases, with 13 bases between. CDR3 nucleotide sequence: TGCGCCAGCAGCTCCCGGACAGCGACCTATGGCTACACCTTC. Translated: CASSSRTATYGYTF.

In its sample, this clone was seen once. The chain has TRBV13 and TRBJ2-7; 9 nucleotides match TRBD1. Germline-derived CDR1 and CDR2 are PRHDT and FYEKMQ (reference sequence). This CDR3 is 15 amino acids long. Losses at the gene ends were 5 bases for V and 3 bases for J; bases not matched to a gene: 8. The DNA for the CDR3 is TGTGCCAGCAGCCCCCAGACAGGGGGAAACTACGAGCAGTACTTC. It yields the protein CASSPQTGGNYEQYF.

The chain uses TRBV2 and TRBJ2-5; a possible D gene is TRBD2 (6 bases). The CDR3 runs 14 residues. V shed 11 bases and J shed 2 bases, with 18 bases lying between them. Looked up from germline, CDR1 is SNHLY and CDR2 is FYNNEI. The CDR3 DNA follows: TGTGCCGCCACCTTCGGGACTTTTCAAGAGACCCAGTACTTC. Protein: CAATFGTFQETQYF.

CDR3 region: CAWSVGGATKNIQYF. In nucleotides, the CDR3 is TGTGCCTGGAGTGTAGGGGGGGCGACCAAAAACATTCAGTACTTC. The V and J genes are TRBV30 and TRBJ2-4, with D tentatively TRBD2 (7 bases). V was clipped by 0 bases and J by 2 bases, with 11 bases between them. The CDR3 extends over 15 amino acids. The germline V gene encodes CDR1 GTSNPN and CDR2 SVGIG (reference sequence).

A single count supports this clone. The chain is built from TRBV7-9 and TRBJ1-1, with D unresolved. Between the trimmed V and J ends, which lost 5 bases and 1 base, there was a span of 8 bases. Germline V gene data show CDR1 as SEHNR and CDR2 as FQNEAQ (reference sequence). The CDR3 extends over 13 amino acids. The DNA of the CDR3 is TGTGCCAGCAGCCCGGAACCGAACACTGAAGCTTTCTTT. Protein product: CASSPEPNTEAFF.

CDR3 in DNA: TGTGCCTGGAGCTTTTTAGATGCCGGGACTAGCGGGAGGCGCCATGAGCAGTTCTTC. This sequence encodes CAWSFLDAGTSGRRHEQFF. The chain is built from TRBV30 and TRBJ2-1, with 15 bases fitting TRBD2. The CDR3 consists of 19 residues. With V trimmed by 3 bases and J by 8 bases, 17 bases remained unmatched. Germline V gives CDR1 GTSNPN, CDR2 SVGIG (reference sequence).

The chain is built from TRBV11-2 and TRBJ2-1; D is possibly TRBD2 (6 bases). Germline lookup yields CDR1 SGHAT and CDR2 FQNNGV. Trimming took 4 bases from V and 0 from J, leaving 19 bases between them. This CDR3 region has 18 residues. The CDR3 here is CASSSGLLPGSSYNEQFF. CDR3 coding DNA: TGTGCCAGCAGCTCGGGACTGCTCCCCGGGAGCTCCTACAATGAGCAGTTCTTC.

Only one count was recorded for this clone. V usage is TRBV6-1 and J usage is TRBJ2-7; 8 bases are shared with TRBD2. The CDR3 runs to 14 residues. The germline gives CDR1 MNHNS, CDR2 SASEGT. V dropped 5 bases and J dropped 2; count of bases not matched to a gene: 5. The CDR3 region is CASSLAGPTYEQYF. The CDR3 region has the DNA TGTGCCAGCAGTCTAGCGGGTCCTACCTACGAGCAGTACTTC.

Turning to this clone: Other DNA sequences in the sample encode the same CDR3. This chain uses TRBV4-3 with TRBJ2-7; 12 nucleotides match TRBD2. Trimming at V came to 3 bases and at J to 3 bases, leaving 3 bases not matched to a gene. This CDR3 has 15 amino acids. Germline V gene lookup returns CDR1 LGHNA and CDR2 YSLEER. The CDR3 DNA follows: TGCGCCAGCAGCCATCGGACTAGCGGGAACTACGAGCAGTACTTC. Its protein product is CASSHRTSGNYEQYF.

A remark on this clone: Other DNA sequences in this specimen translate into the identical CDR3. The chain joins TRBV28 to TRBJ2-6; 7 nucleotides match TRBD2. This CDR3 contains 15 residues. Germline CDR1 and CDR2: MDHEN and SYDVKM. After removal of 5 bases from V and 0 bases from J, the junction contained 1 base not matched to a gene. The CDR3 loop reads CASSPGGSGANVLTF. In DNA form, the CDR3 reads TGTGCCAGCAGTCCGGGGGGCTCTGGGGCCAACGTCCTGACTTTC.

The chain has TRBV11-2 and TRBJ1-4; D possibly corresponds to TRBD1 (6 bases). This CDR3 comprises 15 residues. V lost 5 bases to trimming and J lost 6 bases, with 16 bases between them. Germline V gene sequence: CDR1 SGHAT, CDR2 FQNNGV. In nucleotides, the CDR3 is TGTGCCAGCAGCCCGGACAGTTACCGACATGAAAAACTGTTTTTT. It encodes CASSPDSYRHEKLFF.

The chain combines TRBV18 with TRBJ2-2, with TRBD2 matching 10 bases. Per germline, CDR1 KGHSH and CDR2 LQKENI. V dropped 1 base and J dropped 4; count of bases not matched to a gene: 9. The CDR3 totals 18 residues. The CDR3 protein is CASSPLLAGDGATGELFF. The CDR3 DNA follows: TGTGCCAGCTCACCACTTCTAGCGGGAGACGGGGCCACCGGGGAGCTGTTTTTT.

This CDR3 reads CASSVQGIRNTEAFF. CDR3 in DNA: TGTGCCAGTAGTGTACAGGGGATCAGGAACACTGAAGCTTTCTTT. This sequence joins TRBV19 and TRBJ1-1, with TRBD1 matching over 7 bases. Germline loops: CDR1 LNHDA, CDR2 SQIVND (reference sequence). There are 15 residues in the CDR3. Trimming at V came to 5 bases and at J to 1 base, leaving 7 bases not matched to a gene.